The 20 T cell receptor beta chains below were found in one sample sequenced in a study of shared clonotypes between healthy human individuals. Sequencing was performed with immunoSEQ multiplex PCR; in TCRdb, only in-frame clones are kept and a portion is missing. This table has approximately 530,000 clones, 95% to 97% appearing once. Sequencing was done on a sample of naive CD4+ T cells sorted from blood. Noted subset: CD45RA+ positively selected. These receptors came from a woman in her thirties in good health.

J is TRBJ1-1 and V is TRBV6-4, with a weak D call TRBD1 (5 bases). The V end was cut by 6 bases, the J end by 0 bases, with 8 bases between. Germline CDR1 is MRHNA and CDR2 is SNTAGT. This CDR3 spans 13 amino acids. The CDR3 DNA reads TGTGCCAGCAGCTCGGGGGTGAACACTGAAGCTTTCTTT. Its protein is CASSSGVNTEAFF.

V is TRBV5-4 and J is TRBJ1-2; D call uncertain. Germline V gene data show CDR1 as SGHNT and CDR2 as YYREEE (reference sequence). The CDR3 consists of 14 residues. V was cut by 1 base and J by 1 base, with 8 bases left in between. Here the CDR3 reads CASSLTTGNYGYTF. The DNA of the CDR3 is TGTGCCAGCAGCTTGACGACCGGTAACTATGGCTACACCTTC.

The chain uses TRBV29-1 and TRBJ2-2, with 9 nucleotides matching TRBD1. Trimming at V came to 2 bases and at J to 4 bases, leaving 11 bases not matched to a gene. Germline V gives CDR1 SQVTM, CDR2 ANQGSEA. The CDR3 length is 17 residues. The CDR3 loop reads CSVESPGGTGFTGELFF. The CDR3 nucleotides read TGCAGCGTTGAATCCCCGGGCGGGACAGGGTTCACCGGGGAGCTGTTTTTT.

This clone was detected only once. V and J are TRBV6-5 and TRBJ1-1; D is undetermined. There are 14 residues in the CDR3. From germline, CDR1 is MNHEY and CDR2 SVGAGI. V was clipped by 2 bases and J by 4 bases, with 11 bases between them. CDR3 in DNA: TGTGCCAGCAGTTACGTGGAATCAGCCACTGAAGCTTTCTTT. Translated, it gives CASSYVESATEAFF.

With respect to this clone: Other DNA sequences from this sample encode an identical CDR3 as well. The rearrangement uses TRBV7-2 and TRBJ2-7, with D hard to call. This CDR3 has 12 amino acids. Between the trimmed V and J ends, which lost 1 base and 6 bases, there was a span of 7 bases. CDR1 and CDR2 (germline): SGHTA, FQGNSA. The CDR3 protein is CASSLGPGEQYF. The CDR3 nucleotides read TGTGCCAGCAGCTTAGGTCCGGGCGAGCAGTACTTC.

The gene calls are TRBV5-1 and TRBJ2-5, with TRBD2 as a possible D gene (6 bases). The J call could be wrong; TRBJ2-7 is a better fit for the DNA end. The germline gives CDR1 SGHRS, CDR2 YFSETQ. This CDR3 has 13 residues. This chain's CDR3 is CASSLDGRNEQYF. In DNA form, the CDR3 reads TGCGCCAGCAGCTTGGATGGGAGGAACGAGCAGTACTTC.

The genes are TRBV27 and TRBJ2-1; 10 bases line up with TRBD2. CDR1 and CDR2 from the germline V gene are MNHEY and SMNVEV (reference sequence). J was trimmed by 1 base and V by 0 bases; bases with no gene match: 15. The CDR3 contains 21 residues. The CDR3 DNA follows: TGTGCCAGCAGTTTATCCCCCATGGTAGCGGGAGGTCCCCGATCCTACAATGAGCAGTTCTTC. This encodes CASSLSPMVAGGPRSYNEQFF.

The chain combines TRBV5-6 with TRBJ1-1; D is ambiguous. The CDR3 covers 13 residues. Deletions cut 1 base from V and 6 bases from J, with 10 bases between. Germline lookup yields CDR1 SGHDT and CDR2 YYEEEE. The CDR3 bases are TGTGCCAGCAGCTTGTCGCCGGCACCTGAAGCTTTCTTT. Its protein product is CASSLSPAPEAFF.

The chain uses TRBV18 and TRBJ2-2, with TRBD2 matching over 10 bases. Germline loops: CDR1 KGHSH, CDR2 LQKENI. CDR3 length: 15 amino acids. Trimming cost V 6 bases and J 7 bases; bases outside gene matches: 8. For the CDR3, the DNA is TGTGCCAGCTCCAAAGCGGGAGGGCCTGTCGGGGAGCTGTTTTTT. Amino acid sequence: CASSKAGGPVGELFF. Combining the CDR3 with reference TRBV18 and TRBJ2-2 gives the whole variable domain NAGVMQNPRHLVRRRGQEARLRCSPMKGHSHVYWYRQLPEEGLKFMVYLQKENIIDESGMPKERFSAEFPKEGPSILRIQQVVRGDSAAYFCASSKAGGPVGELFFGEGSRLTVL.

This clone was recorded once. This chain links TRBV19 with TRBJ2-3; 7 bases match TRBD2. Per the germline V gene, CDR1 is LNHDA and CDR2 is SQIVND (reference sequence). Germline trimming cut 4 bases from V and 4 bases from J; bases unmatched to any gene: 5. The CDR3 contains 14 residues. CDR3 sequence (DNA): TGTGCCAGTAGTAGACTAGCCCGGGCAGATACGCAGTATTTT. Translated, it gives CASSRLARADTQYF.

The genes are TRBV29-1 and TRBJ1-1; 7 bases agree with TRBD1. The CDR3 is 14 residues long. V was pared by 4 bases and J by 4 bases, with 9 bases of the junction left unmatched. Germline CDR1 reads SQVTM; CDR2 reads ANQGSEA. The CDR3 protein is CSVVGPTGVTEAFF. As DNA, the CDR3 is TGCAGCGTTGTCGGGCCCACAGGGGTCACTGAAGCTTTCTTT.

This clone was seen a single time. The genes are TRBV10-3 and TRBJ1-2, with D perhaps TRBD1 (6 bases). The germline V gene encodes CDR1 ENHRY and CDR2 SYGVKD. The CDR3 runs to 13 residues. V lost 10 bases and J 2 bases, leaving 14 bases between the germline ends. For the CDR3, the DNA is TGTGCCACCTCGGACAGCTTAAACTATGGCTACACCTTC. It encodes CATSDSLNYGYTF.

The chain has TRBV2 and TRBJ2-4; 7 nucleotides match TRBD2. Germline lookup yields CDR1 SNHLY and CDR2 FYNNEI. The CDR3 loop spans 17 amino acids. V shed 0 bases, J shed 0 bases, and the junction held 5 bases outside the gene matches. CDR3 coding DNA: TGTGCCAGCAGTGAAGCGGGCGGGAGCAAAGCCAAAAACATTCAGTACTTC. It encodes CASSEAGGSKAKNIQYF.

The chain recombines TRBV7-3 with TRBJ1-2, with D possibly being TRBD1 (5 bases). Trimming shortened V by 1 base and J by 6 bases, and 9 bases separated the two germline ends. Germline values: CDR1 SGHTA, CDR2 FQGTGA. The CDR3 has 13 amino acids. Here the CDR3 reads CASSLIGVDGYTF. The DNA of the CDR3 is TGTGCCAGCAGCTTAATAGGGGTCGATGGCTACACCTTC.

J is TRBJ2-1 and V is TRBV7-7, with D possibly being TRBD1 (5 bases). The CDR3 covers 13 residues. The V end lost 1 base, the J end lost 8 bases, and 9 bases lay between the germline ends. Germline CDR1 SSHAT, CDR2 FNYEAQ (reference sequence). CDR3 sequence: CASSLGQGYEQFF. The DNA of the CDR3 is TGTGCCAGCAGCTTAGGGCAGGGATATGAGCAGTTCTTC.

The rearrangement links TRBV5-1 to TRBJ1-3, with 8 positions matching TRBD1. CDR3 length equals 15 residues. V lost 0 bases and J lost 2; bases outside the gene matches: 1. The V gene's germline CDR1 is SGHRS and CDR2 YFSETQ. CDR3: CASSLGTGTGNTIYF. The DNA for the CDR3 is TGCGCCAGCAGCTTGGGGACAGGGACTGGAAACACCATATATTTT.

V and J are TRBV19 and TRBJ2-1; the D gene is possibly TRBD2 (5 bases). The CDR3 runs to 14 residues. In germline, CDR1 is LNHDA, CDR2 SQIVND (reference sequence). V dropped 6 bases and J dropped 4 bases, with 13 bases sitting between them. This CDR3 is CASRNPGEYNEQFF. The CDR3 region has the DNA TGTGCCAGTAGAAACCCCGGGGAGTACAATGAGCAGTTCTTC. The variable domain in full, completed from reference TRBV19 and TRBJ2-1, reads DGGITQSPKYLFRKEGQNVTLSCEQNLNHDAMYWYRQDPGQGLRLIYYSQIVNDFQKGDIAEGYSVSREKKESFPLTVTSAQKNPTAFYLCASRNPGEYNEQFFGPGTRLTVL.

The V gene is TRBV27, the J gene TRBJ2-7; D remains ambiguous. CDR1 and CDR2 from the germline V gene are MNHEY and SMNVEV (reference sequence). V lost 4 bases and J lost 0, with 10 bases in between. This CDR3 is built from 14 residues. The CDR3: CASSSPPASYEQYF. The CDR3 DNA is TGTGCCAGCAGTTCCCCCCCGGCCTCCTACGAGCAGTACTTC.

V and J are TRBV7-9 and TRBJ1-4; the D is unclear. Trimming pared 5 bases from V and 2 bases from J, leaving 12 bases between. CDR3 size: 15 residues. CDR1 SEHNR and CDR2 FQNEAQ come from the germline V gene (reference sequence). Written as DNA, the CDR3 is TGTGCCAGCAGCCGGCTCGGTACCACTAATGAAAAACTGTTTTTT. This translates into CASSRLGTTNEKLFF.

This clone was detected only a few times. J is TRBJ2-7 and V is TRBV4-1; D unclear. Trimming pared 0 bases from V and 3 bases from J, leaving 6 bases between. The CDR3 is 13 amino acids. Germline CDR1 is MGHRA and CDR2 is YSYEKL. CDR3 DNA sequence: TGCGCCAGCAGCCAAGATGAGAGCTACGAGCAGTACTTC. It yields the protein CASSQDESYEQYF.